This T cell receptor beta chain stems from a study of T-cell reconstitution after alpha-beta-depleted transplantation in children (TCRdb year 2016). With regard to the full study: T-cell immune reconstitution after TCRalphabeta/CD19-depleted allogeneic hematopoietic cell transplantation in children was quantitatively tracked in the study by means of TCR repertoire profiling.

According to the germline V gene, CDR1 reads MNHEY and CDR2 reads SVGEGT. The CDR3, cysteine through phenylalanine, is 12 amino acids long. Only CDR3 DNA remains: 36 bases, in frame from the first base. Trimming removed 6 bases from V and 5 bases from J, leaving 8 bases between the germline ends. Library preparation used PCR. Sequencing was performed on an Illumina HiSeq 2500. TCR library preparation used molecular barcoding, with unique molecular identifiers applied to normalize quantification of the TCRbeta repertoire. TCRdb trimmed the raw reads at Q25, called clones with MiXCR and kept productive beta chains. When rows share a CDR3 protein, they turn into one entry using the most common DNA and genes. Across this sample there are hundreds of thousands of distinct CDR3 sequences, with around 7.5% seen only once. The ten largest make up approximately 6% of the sample. Study-wide findings and limitations: Over the following months the frequencies of hyperexpanded clones went down, and after one year T-cell counts and TCRbeta diversity were mostly credited to newly produced T cells. The apparently early recovery of alphabetaT-cell counts about two months after transplant reportedly depended on only several hundred rapidly expanded clones that came from non-depleted graft cells. The high TCRbeta diversity at day 60 in some patients was ascribed to recipient T cells and intrathymic progenitors that had survived conditioning.

This clonotype came up many times. Which antigen it targets is not known. Base qualities are not recorded, but no much larger clone differs from it by a single base. The treatment or condition label for this specimen denotes: allogeneic hematopoietic cell transplantation with graft depleted of TCRalphabeta T cells and CD19 B cells. The transplant recipients were children given TCRalphabeta/CD19-depleted allogeneic hematopoietic cell grafts. The rearrangement joined TRBV6-2 or TRBV6-3 to TRBJ2-1; a confident D gene designation cannot be given. This receptor was identified in a male patient younger than 18 who had a stem cell transplant for acute lymphoblastic leukemia, so the T cells may come from the graft donor. The sample consisted of PBMCs, mostly from graft donor cells, taken 180 days after TCRalphabeta/CD19-depleted stem cell transplant. The CDR3 has the sequence CASSRTHNEQFF. DNA sequence: TGTGCCAGCAGCCGGACCCACAATGAGCAGTTCTTC.